The next 25 T cell receptor beta chains were all read from a single sample in a study of blood T cell repertoires in COVID-19. Clones were sequenced by immunoSEQ multiplex PCR, and TCRdb holds only the in-frame ones, with some missing. Of more than 250,000 clones in the sample, about nine tenths were seen once. Sequenced input: peripheral blood. The origin of the receptors is a man in his forties or fifties with active or convalescent COVID-19.

In its sample, this clone was seen once. The same CDR3 is also encoded by other DNA sequences in this sample. This chain joins TRBV7-2 and TRBJ2-5, with 11 positions matching TRBD1. The J segment lost 4 bases and the V segment lost 4 bases, leaving 2 bases of the junction unmatched. This CDR3 is built from 14 residues. The germline V gene has CDR1 SGHTA and CDR2 FQGNSA. In nucleotides, the CDR3 is TGTGCCAGCAGCTCGGACAGGGGGCGAGAGACCCAGTACTTC. Encoded protein: CASSSDRGRETQYF.

This clone has more than one count but fewer than ten. V is TRBV5-1 and J is TRBJ2-3, with 7 nucleotides matching TRBD2. The V gene end was trimmed by 3 bases and the J gene end by 5 bases; junction bases not matched to a gene: 3. The CDR3 has 13 amino acids. Germline V gene sequence: CDR1 SGHRS, CDR2 YFSETQ. CDR3 sequence: CASSWSGEDTQYF. The CDR3 nucleotides read TGCGCCAGCAGCTGGAGCGGGGAAGATACGCAGTATTTT.

This clone was counted only a few times. The CDR3 sequence: CASSLPGSYNEQFF. In nucleotides, the CDR3 is TGTGCCAGCAGCTTGCCAGGTTCCTACAATGAGCAGTTCTTC. The chain combines TRBV7-8 with TRBJ2-1; no reliable D call. The CDR3 totals 14 residues. Germline V gene data show CDR1 as SGHVS and CDR2 as FQNEAQ. Trimming cost V 3 bases and J 1 base, with 7 bases left between them. Based on the CDR3 plus reference TRBV7-8 and TRBJ2-1, the full variable domain is GAGVSQSPRYKVAKRGQDVALRCDPISGHVSLFWYQQALGQGPEFLTYFQNEAQLDKSGLPSDRFFAERPEGSVSTLKIQRTQQEDSAVYLCASSLPGSYNEQFFGPGTRLTVL.

V gene TRBV3-1 (or the pseudogene TRBV3-2) combines with J gene TRBJ1-4; D perhaps matches TRBD1 (5 bases). The CDR3 has 16 amino acids. V was clipped by 1 base and J by 7 bases, with 16 bases between them. The germline V gene has CDR1 LGHDT and CDR2 YNNKEL (reference sequence). The CDR3 DNA reads TGTGCCAGCAGCCAAGGGGGAGGGGCGCTGGGTGAAAAACTGTTTTTT. It codes for CASSQGGGALGEKLFF.

CDR3 DNA sequence: TGTGCCAGCTATGTCTCAGGGGGCTTAGGCTACACCTTC. Encoded protein: CASYVSGGLGYTF. This rearrangement joins TRBV28 to TRBJ1-2; TRBD1 matches 8 bases. Trimming cost V 8 bases and J 8 bases; bases outside gene matches: 10. This CDR3 contains 13 residues. Per the germline V gene, CDR1 is MDHEN and CDR2 is SYDVKM.

The CDR3 DNA is TGTGCCAGCAGCCAAGCACTCTACGAGCAGTACTTC. Protein: CASSQALYEQYF. The V gene is TRBV14, the J gene TRBJ2-7; D unresolved. This CDR3 comprises 12 residues. Trimming stripped 1 base from V and 3 bases from J, with 4 bases between. Germline V CDR1 and CDR2: SGHDN, FVKESK.

The gene calls are TRBV7-2 and TRBJ2-7, with TRBD1 as a possible D gene (6 bases). Deletions cut 5 bases from V and 3 bases from J, with 23 bases between. Germline CDR1 is SGHTA and CDR2 is FQGNSA. The CDR3 is made up of 17 amino acids. Written as DNA, the CDR3 is TGTGCCAGCAGCCATCCACGACCAGGGGTGAGGGGCTACGAGCAGTACTTC. Its protein product is CASSHPRPGVRGYEQYF.

The V call is TRBV5-1, the J call TRBJ2-7, with 11 bases aligning to TRBD2. The CDR3 is made up of 16 amino acids. Germline V gives CDR1 SGHRS, CDR2 YFSETQ. After removal of 5 bases from V and 2 bases from J, the junction contained 9 bases not matched to a gene. CDR3 residues: CASRPGVAGGTYEQYF. The CDR3 DNA sequence: TGCGCCAGCAGGCCCGGGGTAGCGGGAGGGACCTACGAGCAGTACTTC.

The rearrangement links TRBV2 to TRBJ1-6, with 7 bases matching TRBD1. The CDR3 consists of 14 residues. The germline gives CDR1 SNHLY, CDR2 FYNNEI. The V segment lost 3 bases and the J segment 9 bases; nucleotides outside the gene matches: 5. For the CDR3, the DNA is TGTGCCAGCAGTGAGAAACAGGGGCGTTCACCCCTCCACTTT. Translated, it gives CASSEKQGRSPLHF.

The chain carries TRBV7-2 and TRBJ2-3; 9 bases line up with TRBD2. The germline V gene has CDR1 SGHTA and CDR2 FQGNSA. This CDR3 is 15 amino acids long. J lost 5 bases, V lost 3 bases, and 6 bases had no gene match. The CDR3 nucleotides are TGTGCCAGCAGCTTTGGCGGGGGGGCCGTAGATACGCAGTATTTT. Protein product: CASSFGGGAVDTQYF.

The rearrangement uses TRBV30 and TRBJ1-5, with TRBD1 matching 7 bases. There are 13 residues in the CDR3. Germline loops: CDR1 GTSNPN, CDR2 SVGIG (reference sequence). V dropped 5 bases and J dropped 4; count of bases not matched to a gene: 5. DNA for the CDR3: TGTGCCTGGGGGTACAGGGGAAATCAGCCCCAGCATTTT. This sequence encodes CAWGYRGNQPQHF.

The chain combines TRBV5-1 with TRBJ1-2, with D possibly being TRBD1 (6 bases). The V end lost 3 bases, the J end lost 5 bases, and 17 bases lay between the germline ends. CDR1 and CDR2 from the germline V gene are SGHRS and YFSETQ. The length of the CDR3 is 15 residues. The CDR3 is CASSWGQGGPYGYTF. DNA of the CDR3: TGCGCCAGCAGCTGGGGGCAGGGTGGCCCGTATGGCTACACCTTC.

This chain links TRBV29-1 with TRBJ1-1; TRBD1 is a possible D gene (5 bases). In germline, CDR1 is SQVTM, CDR2 ANQGSEA. The CDR3 totals 13 residues. V dropped 3 bases and J dropped 1 base, with 9 bases sitting between them. CDR3 amino acids: CSVDGARNTEAFF. The CDR3 DNA sequence: TGCAGCGTTGATGGGGCTAGGAACACTGAAGCTTTCTTT.

This clone was found a few times. This chain connects TRBV5-4 to TRBJ1-1; D is perhaps TRBD1 (6 bases). CDR3 length: 16 amino acids. The V gene lost 3 bases and the J gene lost 2 bases, with 17 bases spanning the gap. Germline V gives CDR1 SGHNT, CDR2 YYREEE (reference sequence). CDR3 DNA: TGTGCCAGCAGCTCAACAGGGAAGTCGGAAAACACTGAAGCTTTCTTT. The encoded protein is CASSSTGKSENTEAFF.

The chain is built from TRBV18 and TRBJ2-7; 12 positions match TRBD1. The CDR3 is 15 residues long. The germline V gene has CDR1 KGHSH and CDR2 LQKENI. V dropped 4 bases and J dropped 7; count of bases not matched to a gene: 8. The CDR3 sequence: CASSLPGTGGREQYF. The CDR3 DNA sequence: TGTGCCAGCTCACTCCCCGGGACAGGGGGCAGGGAGCAGTACTTC.

This clone has ten or more counts. This chain connects TRBV6-5 to TRBJ2-3; D perhaps matches TRBD2 (6 bases). V lost 6 bases to trimming and J lost 1 base, with 11 bases between them. Germline loops: CDR1 MNHEY, CDR2 SVGAGI. The CDR3 is 14 residues long. This CDR3 reads CASRKGLGTDTQYF. CDR3 DNA sequence: TGTGCCAGCAGGAAGGGACTGGGCACAGATACGCAGTATTTT.

V and J are TRBV7-9 and TRBJ1-3; D not certain. Germline V gives CDR1 SEHNR, CDR2 FQNEAQ (reference sequence). The CDR3 consists of 16 residues. Trimming stripped 3 bases from V and 4 bases from J, with 16 bases between. The chain's CDR3 is CASSLPTGTSGNTIYF. The CDR3 DNA reads as TGTGCCAGCAGCTTGCCCACGGGTACGTCCGGAAACACCATATATTTT. The whole variable domain, filled in from reference TRBV7-9 and TRBJ1-3, reads DTGVSQNPRHKITKRGQNVTFRCDPISEHNRLYWYRQTLGQGPEFLTYFQNEAQLEKSRLLSDRFSAERPKGSFSTLEIQRTEQGDSAMYLCASSLPTGTSGNTIYFGEGSWLTVV.

V and J are TRBV6-5 and TRBJ2-2; 8 nucleotides align to TRBD1. Per germline, CDR1 MNHEY and CDR2 SVGAGI. Unmatched junction bases numbered 1, after V lost 0 bases and J lost 4 bases. CDR3 length: 15 amino acids. CDR3 amino acids: CASSYSDRVTGELFF. CDR3 bases: TGTGCCAGCAGTTACTCGGACAGGGTCACCGGGGAGCTGTTTTTT.

This chain joins TRBV19 and TRBJ1-5, with 7 bases that match TRBD1. The germline V gene encodes CDR1 LNHDA and CDR2 SQIVND (reference sequence). Unmatched junction bases numbered 9, after V lost 8 bases and J lost 2 bases. CDR3 length equals 15 residues. The CDR3 loop reads CASANAGGGNQPQHF. DNA for the CDR3: TGTGCCAGTGCCAACGCAGGGGGAGGCAATCAGCCCCAGCATTTT.

This chain connects TRBV29-1 to TRBJ2-5; 7 nucleotides line up with TRBD2. Unmatched junction bases numbered 2, after V lost 2 bases and J lost 2 bases. Germline CDR1 and CDR2: SQVTM and ANQGSEA. CDR3 length: 13 residues. The CDR3 DNA reads as TGCAGCGTTGAAAGGGGACTACAAGAGACCCAGTACTTC. Protein: CSVERGLQETQYF.

The V and J genes are TRBV3-1 (or the pseudogene TRBV3-2) and TRBJ2-1; 7 bases map to TRBD2. The CDR3 is 15 amino acids. Germline lookup yields CDR1 LGHDT and CDR2 YNNKEL (reference sequence). J was trimmed by 6 bases and V by 2 bases; bases with no gene match: 7. In DNA form, the CDR3 reads TGTGCCAGCAGCCAACAAGCGGGATCTGTCAATGAGCAGTTCTTC. It specifies CASSQQAGSVNEQFF.

In this sample, this clone turned up once. CDR3 nucleotide sequence: TGTGCCAGCAAAGGCGGTGGAGATACGCAGTATTTT. This sequence encodes CASKGGGDTQYF. V gene TRBV2 combines with J gene TRBJ2-3; no clear D gene. This CDR3 has 12 residues. CDR1 and CDR2 (germline): SNHLY, FYNNEI. Trimming took off 7 bases at V and 5 bases at J, with 10 bases between the two ends.

The V and J genes are TRBV18 and TRBJ1-3; TRBD1 might be the D (5 bases). Germline assignment: CDR1 KGHSH and CDR2 LQKENI. Trimming left V 3 bases short and J 7 bases short, with 22 bases between. This CDR3 spans 17 amino acids. CDR3 protein: CASSPQPTDRPRNTIYF. The CDR3 DNA reads TGTGCCAGCTCACCGCAACCGACAGACCGCCCCAGGAACACCATATATTTT. The variable domain in full, with the rest retrieved from reference TRBV18 and TRBJ1-3, is NAGVMQNPRHLVRRRGQEARLRCSPMKGHSHVYWYRQLPEEGLKFMVYLQKENIIDESGMPKERFSAEFPKEGPSILRIQQVVRGDSAAYFCASSPQPTDRPRNTIYFGEGSWLTVV.

This chain joins TRBV18 and TRBJ2-7; 11 bases line up with TRBD1. CDR1 and CDR2 (germline): KGHSH, LQKENI. This CDR3 region has 15 residues. V shed 2 bases and J 2 bases; nucleotides not matched to a gene: 2. Here the CDR3 reads CASSPTGQGAYEQYF. CDR3 bases: TGTGCCAGCTCACCAACGGGACAGGGGGCCTACGAGCAGTACTTC.

This clone was picked up one time. The genes are TRBV5-4 and TRBJ1-2; 12 bases agree with TRBD1. Per germline, CDR1 SGHNT and CDR2 YYREEE (reference sequence). Trimming removed 2 bases from V and 3 bases from J; junction bases left unmatched: 5. The CDR3 spans 16 residues. DNA for the CDR3: TGTGCCAGCAGCTTACCGGGACAGGGGGCTTACTATGGCTACACCTTC. Its protein product is CASSLPGQGAYYGYTF.